Listed below are T cell receptor beta chains from one sample, sequenced in a study. TCRdb analysed the RT-PCR reads with MiXCR anew, one entry per CDR3 protein. The sample holds hundreds of thousands of distinct CDR3 sequences, 13% to 15% seen once. The source material was memory CD4+ T cells from blood. The receptors were gathered from a female donor in good health, serving as a healthy control. Each CDR3 is given with its conserved first and last residue. The D gene is left open where the match is weak. Some rows mark clone size as missing; the rest say once, few, many or name a class of expanded clone.

D gene	CDR3 length	V gene	clone size	J gene	CDR3 DNA	CDR3 protein
TRBD2	16	TRBV7-3	many	TRBJ2-1	TGTGCCAGCAGCTCGACCTATAGCGGGAAGTTCAATGAGCAGTTCTTC	CASSSTYSGKFNEQFF
TRBD2	15	TRBV12-3/TRBV12-4	many	TRBJ2-1	TGTGCCAGCAGCAATGGACTAGCGGGATACAATGAGCAGTTCTTC	CASSNGLAGYNEQFF
.	14	TRBV6-5	many	TRBJ1-2	TGTGCCAGCAGGATAACAGGCGCGAACTATGGCTACACCTTC	CASRITGANYGYTF
TRBD1	17	TRBV4-3	many	TRBJ1-2	TGCGCCAGCAGCCAGCAGTACTTTCAGGGGGAAGGGAATGGCTACACCTTC	CASSQQYFQGEGNGYTF
TRBD2	16	TRBV27	.	TRBJ2-3	TGTGCCAGCAGACTTACGACTAGCGGGAGGCTGAATACGCAGTATTTT	CASRLTTSGRLNTQYF
TRBD2	16	TRBV28	few	TRBJ2-3	TGTGCCAGCGGAAACCCGGGACTAGCGGGAATAGATACGCAGTATTTT	CASGNPGLAGIDTQYF
.	14	TRBV20-1	.	TRBJ1-4	TGCAGTTCCCGCGGGGGCCAGGCTAATGAAAAACTGTTTTTT	CSSRGGQANEKLFF
.	13	TRBV5-4	.	TRBJ2-7	TGTGCCAGCAGCTTGGCCCGTTGGGGCGAGCAGTACTTC	CASSLARWGEQYF
TRBD1	14	TRBV7-2	.	TRBJ1-2	TGTGCCAGCAGCCCCCGGGACAGCCACTATGGCTACACCTTC	CASSPRDSHYGYTF
.	12	TRBV20-1	.	TRBJ1-6	TGCAGTGCTAGACCGGGGAATTCACCCCTCCACTTT	CSARPGNSPLHF
.	14	TRBV20-1	few	TRBJ1-5	TGCAGTGCTAGAGGCCGAAATAGCAATCAGCCCCAGCATTTT	CSARGRNSNQPQHF
TRBD1	14	TRBV5-5	many	TRBJ2-5	TGTGCCAGCAGCTCCCGGACAGGGAAAGAGACCCAGTACTTC	CASSSRTGKETQYF
TRBD1	16	TRBV27	many	TRBJ2-7	TGTGCCAGCAGTTTCGCCAACAGGGGGGACTCCTACGAGCAGTACTTC	CASSFANRGDSYEQYF
TRBD1	14	TRBV5-1	.	TRBJ1-1	TGCGCCAGCAGCTCCACAGGGGTGAGGACTGAAGCTTTCTTT	CASSSTGVRTEAFF
TRBD2	19	TRBV7-7	many	TRBJ2-1	TGTGCTAGCAGCTTGCCGACTAGCGGGCTAATCCGGCGAAGTAATGAGCAGTTCTTC	CASSLPTSGLIRRSNEQFF
.	15	TRBV27	few	TRBJ2-5	TGTGCCAGCAGTGGGGTAGCGGCAGATCAAGAGACCCAGTACTTC	CASSGVAADQETQYF
.	16	TRBV5-1	.	TRBJ2-7	TGCGCCAGCAGCTTGTTTGGGGGGGGCGCGACGTACGAGCAGTACTTC	CASSLFGGGATYEQYF
.	13	TRBV6-2/TRBV6-3	many	TRBJ2-7	TGTGCCAGCAATTGGCCCCACGGCGGCGAGCAGTACTTC	CASNWPHGGEQYF
.	14	TRBV2	.	TRBJ2-7	TGTGCCAGCAGGGGAGTAGGTGAAGGCTACGAGCAGTACTTC	CASRGVGEGYEQYF
TRBD2	17	TRBV11-2	many	TRBJ2-7	TGTGCCAGCAGAAGATGGCCTAGCGGGTCATACTCCTACGAGCAGTACTTC	CASRRWPSGSYSYEQYF
TRBD1	16	TRBV4-2	many	TRBJ1-5	TGTGCCAGCAGCCAGAGACAGGGATGGTTGGATCAGCCCCAGCATTTT	CASSQRQGWLDQPQHF
.	14	TRBV12-3/TRBV12-4	.	TRBJ1-2	TGTGCCAGCAGTCCACGGGACACCTTCTATGGCTACACCTTC	CASSPRDTFYGYTF
TRBD1	16	TRBV7-3	.	TRBJ2-1	TGTGCCAGCAGCCCCATGGGGGGACAGGTTTACAATGAGCAGTTCTTC	CASSPMGGQVYNEQFF
.	13	TRBV4-3	many	TRBJ2-5	TGCGCCAGCAGCCAACACAGCGGGGAGACCCAGTACTTC	CASSQHSGETQYF
TRBD2	15	TRBV19	.	TRBJ2-1	TGTGCCAGTAGTCAAGGCGGGAGTTACTACAATGAGCAGTTCTTC	CASSQGGSYYNEQFF
.	15	TRBV5-4	few	TRBJ2-1	TGTGCCAGCAGCGAGAGGGGGGATACGTACAATGAGCAGTTCTTC	CASSERGDTYNEQFF
.	12	TRBV12-3/TRBV12-4	.	TRBJ1-5	TGTGCCAGCAGAGTCAGCAATCAGCCCCAGCATTTT	CASRVSNQPQHF
.	11	TRBV6-2/TRBV6-3	.	TRBJ2-7	TGTGCCAGCACACAAGCCAACGAGCAGTACTTC	CASTQANEQYF
.	14	TRBV7-7	.	TRBJ2-7	TGTGCTAGCAGCATCAATCCGGGGTCCCACGAGCAGTACTTC	CASSINPGSHEQYF
.	12	TRBV20-1	.	TRBJ1-1	TGCAGTGCCGGGGGGGGGCCTGTGGGAGCTTTCTTT	CSAGGGPVGAFF
TRBD1	15	TRBV20-1	many	TRBJ2-7	TGCAGTGCGGAAGACGGACAGGCCACCCACTACGAGCAGTACTTC	CSAEDGQATHYEQYF
.	17	TRBV6-5	many	TRBJ1-6	TGTGCCAGCAGTTATCTGTGGTCCAGCTCCTATAATTCACCCCTCCACTTT	CASSYLWSSSYNSPLHF
.	17	TRBV11-2	.	TRBJ2-7	TGTGCCAGCAGCCCGGACGCCGCAGGGTACACGGACTACGAGCAGTACTTC	CASSPDAAGYTDYEQYF
.	17	TRBV24-1	.	TRBJ2-1	TGTGCCACCAGTGATTTAAATAGTCGGGACGGACTCAATGAGCAGTTCTTC	CATSDLNSRDGLNEQFF